This TCR beta chain was sequenced in a study of cytomegalovirus exposure and HLA in healthy donors. The PCR ran on 60 Vbeta and 13 Jbeta primers. Sequencing was performed with immunoSEQ multiplex PCR; in TCRdb, only in-frame clones are kept and a portion is missing. The sample has roughly 160,000 clones; approximately 82% are singletons. CDR3 length: 13 residues. CDR1 is SGHTA, CDR2 FQGNSA, per germline. Trimming cost V 7 bases and J 9 bases, with 16 bases left between them. V usage is TRBV7-2 and J usage is TRBJ1-5, with no clear D. This sequence originates from a male donor in good health and CMV-seropositive. Sample: PBMCs. Here the CDR3 reads CASTRDGEGPQHF. As DNA, the CDR3 is TGTGCCAGCACCCGAGACGGGGAGGGGCCCCAGCATTTT.